The 30 T cell receptor beta chains below all came from one sample that was sequenced in a study of identical twins. TCRdb processed the 5' RACE reads anew with MiXCR; each CDR3 protein has one entry. The profile covers nearly 900,000 distinct CDR3 sequences, with about 12% appearing a single time and around 1.6% taken by the ten largest. The same sample was also used in a study of yellow fever vaccine responses in identical twins.

Sequencing input: PBMCs. The origin of the receptors is a woman younger than 30 in good health.

This clonotype was recorded a few times. The genes are TRBV20-1 and TRBJ1-1, with TRBD1 matching 8 bases. The germline CDR1 and CDR2 sequences are DFQATT and SNEGSKA (reference sequence). J gave up 4 bases and V 5 bases, and 6 bases lay outside the gene matches. This CDR3 contains 13 residues. CDR3 protein: CSAFRQGSTEAFF. The CDR3 nucleotides are TGCAGTGCTTTCCGACAGGGGAGCACTGAAGCTTTCTTT.

The chain has TRBV12-3 or TRBV12-4 and TRBJ2-3; the D gene is possibly TRBD1 (6 bases). V shed 8 bases and J shed 6 bases, with 21 bases lying between them. The CDR3 is made up of 15 amino acids. The DNA for the CDR3 is TGTGCCAGCTCTGGGGGCAGGGCTGAACTGGATACGCAGTATTTT. Translating it yields CASSGGRAELDTQYF.

The chain's CDR3 is CSATDRAMGYTF. As DNA, the CDR3 is TGCAGTGCGACCGACAGAGCTATGGGCTACACCTTC. The J gene is TRBJ1-2, the V gene TRBV20-1; perhaps TRBD1 as D (5 bases). This CDR3 has 12 residues. V was clipped by 6 bases and J by 8 bases, with 16 bases between them. Per the germline V gene, CDR1 is DFQATT and CDR2 is SNEGSKA (reference sequence).

The rearrangement links TRBV20-1 to TRBJ2-2; 10 bases match TRBD2. This CDR3 is built from 16 residues. In germline, CDR1 is DFQATT, CDR2 SNEGSKA (reference sequence). Germline trimming cut 0 bases from V and 1 base from J; bases unmatched to any gene: 2. This chain's CDR3 is CSARDLAGVNTGELFF. The CDR3 DNA sequence: TGCAGTGCTAGAGATCTAGCGGGGGTGAACACCGGGGAGCTGTTTTTT.

This chain joins TRBV7-8 and TRBJ2-7; D is uncertain. The germline gives CDR1 SGHVS, CDR2 FQNEAQ. Trimming cost V 1 base and J 0 bases, with 10 bases left between them. The CDR3 totals 15 residues. The CDR3 DNA sequence: TGTGCCAGCAGCTTAGAAGTTAAAAGCTCCTACGAGCAGTACGTC. Its protein is CASSLEVKSSYEQYV.

This clonotype was seen only a few times. The chain has TRBV25-1 and TRBJ2-1; tentative D call: TRBD1 (6 bases). Germline assignment: CDR1 MGHDK and CDR2 SYGVNS. CDR3 length: 10 residues. Between the trimmed V and J ends, which lost 11 bases and 12 bases, there was a span of 14 bases. The CDR3 sequence: CASQGSGQFF. The CDR3 DNA is TGTGCCTCACAGGGATCAGGGCAGTTCTTC.

The genes are TRBV7-9 and TRBJ1-1; 11 bases are a match to TRBD1. Trimming removed 4 bases from V and 4 bases from J; junction bases left unmatched: 5. The CDR3 has 15 residues. CDR1 is SEHNR, CDR2 FQNEAQ, per germline (reference sequence). The DNA for the CDR3 is TGTGCCAGCAGCTATGGACAGGGGGCCGTCACTGAAGCTTTCTTT. Protein product: CASSYGQGAVTEAFF.

This clonotype was seen ten or more times. V usage is TRBV7-2 and J usage is TRBJ2-7, with 8 bases aligning to TRBD1. Germline trimming cut 4 bases from V and 4 bases from J; bases unmatched to any gene: 9. Per germline, CDR1 SGHTA and CDR2 FQGNSA. The CDR3 runs to 15 residues. The chain's CDR3 is CASSSRTGSGYEQYF. The CDR3 DNA reads as TGTGCCAGCAGCTCTCGGACAGGGAGCGGGTACGAGCAGTACTTC.

V and J are TRBV11-2 and TRBJ2-7; TRBD1 aligns across 12 bases. The V gene's germline CDR1 is SGHAT and CDR2 FQNNGV. This CDR3 has 19 amino acids. J gave up 4 bases and V 5 bases, and 18 bases lay outside the gene matches. The chain's CDR3 is CASSHFGTGGLIPPYEQYV. In nucleotides, the CDR3 is TGTGCCAGCAGCCATTTCGGGACAGGGGGCTTAATCCCCCCTTACGAGCAGTACGTC.

The chain employs TRBV7-9 and TRBJ2-7, with D possibly TRBD1 on 6 matching bases. There are 15 residues in the CDR3. V lost 2 bases to trimming and J lost 8 bases, with 19 bases between them. Germline V CDR1 and CDR2: SEHNR, FQNEAQ (reference sequence). Here the CDR3 DNA reads TGTGCCAGCAGCTTAAGATCGACAGGCCTGGATAAGCAGTACTTC. This sequence encodes CASSLRSTGLDKQYF. Filled out from reference TRBV7-9 and TRBJ2-7, the complete variable domain reads DTGVSQNPRHKITKRGQNVTFRCDPISEHNRLYWYRQTLGQGPEFLTYFQNEAQLEKSRLLSDRFSAERPKGSFSTLEIQRTEQGDSAMYLCASSLRSTGLDKQYFGPGTRLTVT.

Written as DNA, the CDR3 is TGTGCCAGCAGCCGGGGACAGTGGAGCACAGATACGCAGTATTTT. Encoded protein: CASSRGQWSTDTQYF. The chain employs TRBV3-1 and TRBJ2-3, with 7 positions matching TRBD1. J was trimmed by 0 bases and V by 4 bases; bases with no gene match: 4. Germline CDR1 LGHDT, CDR2 YNNKEL (reference sequence). There are 15 residues in the CDR3.

This clonotype was observed at least ten times. This sequence joins TRBV10-3 and TRBJ2-7; 8 bases line up with TRBD1. Losses at the gene ends were 0 bases for V and 3 bases for J; bases not matched to a gene: 7. The germline CDR1 and CDR2 sequences are ENHRY and SYGVKD. This CDR3 is 16 amino acids long. CDR3 residues: CAISESLSGQGYEQYF. The CDR3 DNA reads TGTGCCATCAGTGAGTCCCTATCTGGACAGGGCTACGAGCAGTACTTC.

This clonotype appeared many times. The rearrangement joins TRBV3-1 to TRBJ2-3; TRBD2 matches 8 bases. Trimming at V came to 4 bases and at J to 3 bases, leaving 6 bases not matched to a gene. CDR3 length: 15 amino acids. Germline V CDR1 and CDR2: LGHDT, YNNKEL (reference sequence). The DNA for the CDR3 is TGTGCCAGCAGCCGGGCCAGCGGGAGAACAGATACGCAGTATTTT. Protein sequence: CASSRASGRTDTQYF.

V usage is TRBV14 and J usage is TRBJ2-2; D unclear. The CDR3 runs to 14 residues. Germline CDR1 is SGHDN and CDR2 is FVKESK. Trimming took 1 base from V and 3 from J, leaving 6 bases between them. CDR3 sequence (DNA): TGTGCCAGCAGCCAAGCGACGGACACCGGGGAGCTGTTTTTT. Protein product: CASSQATDTGELFF. Together with reference TRBV14 and TRBJ2-2, the CDR3 gives the full variable domain: EAGVTQFPSHSVIEKGQTVTLRCDPISGHDNLYWYRRVMGKEIKFLLHFVKESKQDESGMPNNRFLAERTGGTYSTLKVQPAELEDSGVYFCASSQATDTGELFFGEGSRLTVL.

The chain has TRBV2 and TRBJ2-4, with unresolved D. The CDR3 has 13 residues. CDR1 is SNHLY, CDR2 FYNNEI, per germline. The V and J ends lost 7 bases and 8 bases respectively, with 15 bases between them. The CDR3 reads CASNSATFDIQYF. The DNA for the CDR3 is TGTGCCAGCAATTCCGCGACATTCGACATTCAGTACTTC.

V gene TRBV9 combines with J gene TRBJ2-2; TRBD2 matches at 7 bases. V dropped 3 bases and J dropped 1; count of bases not matched to a gene: 9. CDR1 and CDR2 from the germline V gene are SGDLS and YYNGEE. The CDR3 has 17 amino acids. The CDR3 loop reads CASSALGTTQNTGELFF. CDR3 DNA: TGTGCCAGCAGCGCTCTGGGGACTACCCAGAACACCGGGGAGCTGTTTTTT.

V is TRBV6-1 and J is TRBJ2-3, with 9 bases that match TRBD2. V lost 10 bases and J lost 3; bases outside the gene matches: 5. CDR1 is MNHNS and CDR2 is SASEGT in the germline V gene. The CDR3 has 13 amino acids. CDR3 protein: CAKAGGGTDTQYF. In DNA, the CDR3 is TGTGCCAAAGCGGGGGGTGGGACAGATACGCAGTATTTT.

V is TRBV6-1 and J is TRBJ2-7; 7 nucleotides line up with TRBD2. CDR1 MNHNS and CDR2 SASEGT come from the germline V gene. CDR3 size: 15 residues. V shed 5 bases and J 5 bases; nucleotides not matched to a gene: 12. CDR3: CASSTWGDYPDEQYV. The CDR3 bases are TGTGCCAGCAGTACCTGGGGGGACTATCCGGACGAGCAGTACGTC.

The chain couples TRBV6-1 to TRBJ2-7; possible D gene TRBD2, 6 bases. The length of the CDR3 is 14 residues. CDR1 is MNHNS and CDR2 is SASEGT in the germline V gene. Trimming cost V 5 bases and J 2 bases, with 13 bases left between them. The CDR3 here is CASSSAGLAYEQYV. CDR3 nucleotides: TGTGCCAGCAGTAGTGCGGGGCTAGCCTACGAGCAGTACGTC.

V is TRBV12-3 or TRBV12-4 and J is TRBJ1-4; maybe TRBD1 (6 bases). The CDR3 is 14 residues long. Trimming cost V 6 bases and J 0 bases, with 8 bases left between them. The CDR3 region is CASRQGPTNEKLFF. CDR3 coding DNA: TGTGCCAGCAGACAGGGACCAACTAATGAAAAACTGTTTTTT.

This clonotype was recorded many times. J is TRBJ1-1 and V is TRBV6-5; D might be TRBD1 (5 bases). This CDR3 has 15 residues. The V gene lost 0 bases and the J gene lost 1 base, with 9 bases spanning the gap. Germline V gene lookup returns CDR1 MNHEY and CDR2 SVGAGI. The CDR3 bases are TGTGCCAGCAGTTACTCGCAGGGCTCGAACACTGAAGCTTTCTTT. It specifies CASSYSQGSNTEAFF.

As to this clonotype: The conserved phenylalanine or tryptophan normally closing the CDR3 is absent here, so this likely arose from a read error. The J gene is TRBJ2-3, the V gene TRBV3-1; the D is unclear. The CDR3 consists of 14 residues. Germline CDR1 and CDR2: LGHDT and YNNKEL (reference sequence). The V end was cut by 2 bases, the J end by 2 bases, with 8 bases between. The chain's CDR3 is CASSQRIDTDTQYS. Here the CDR3 DNA reads TGTGCCAGCAGCCAAAGGATCGACACAGATACGCAGTATTCT.

This clonotype was observed a handful of times. The V and J genes are TRBV24-1 and TRBJ1-2, with D possibly being TRBD1 (5 bases). Germline assignment: CDR1 KGHDR and CDR2 SFDVKD. With 5 bases removed from V and 4 bases from J, the gap between germline ends came to 10 bases. The CDR3 runs to 13 residues. CDR3 nucleotide sequence: TGTGCCACCAGTGCGGGGGACGGCTATGGCTACACCTTC. Translating gives CATSAGDGYGYTF.

This clonotype was picked up many times. The V gene is TRBV10-3, the J gene TRBJ2-1; 7 bases are shared with TRBD1. Germline CDR1 ENHRY, CDR2 SYGVKD. CDR3 size: 14 residues. The junction had 10 bases not matched to a gene; V was cut back by 10 bases and J by 4 bases. CDR3 bases: TGTGCCACCGCCGGGACAGTACCATACAATGAGCAGTTCTTC. It is translated as CATAGTVPYNEQFF.

There are many counts of this clonotype. The chain employs TRBV29-1 and TRBJ2-4; D is perhaps TRBD2 (6 bases). Trimming took 6 bases from V and 4 from J, leaving 10 bases between them. The CDR3 sequence is 12 residues long. Germline CDR1 is SQVTM and CDR2 is ANQGSEA. CDR3 loop: CSVPGLKNIQYF. The CDR3 region has the DNA TGCAGCGTCCCGGGACTGAAAAACATTCAGTACTTC.

The rearrangement joins TRBV3-1 to TRBJ1-2; the D is unclear. The germline CDR1 and CDR2 sequences are LGHDT and YNNKEL (reference sequence). The CDR3 loop spans 14 amino acids. V was pared by 0 bases and J by 0 bases, with 5 bases between. For the CDR3, the DNA is TGTGCCAGCAGCCAAGATCCGTCTAACTATGGCTACACCTTC. Translated, it gives CASSQDPSNYGYTF.

The rearrangement links TRBV7-6 to TRBJ2-1; D is ambiguous. Germline V gene data show CDR1 as SGHVS and CDR2 as FNYEAQ. The CDR3 is made up of 17 amino acids. V lost 1 base and J 0 bases, leaving 13 bases between the germline ends. CDR3 sequence (DNA): TGTGCCAGCAGCTTAGGTGGCGGAACCAGCTCCTACAATGAGCAGTTCTTC. Translating gives CASSLGGGTSSYNEQFF.

The sample holds many counts of this clonotype. The V and J genes are TRBV11-2 and TRBJ1-6, with 7 bases aligning to TRBD1. The CDR3 is 21 residues long. V shed 5 bases and J 0 bases; nucleotides not matched to a gene: 19. Germline CDR1 and CDR2: SGHAT and FQNNGV. The CDR3 reads CASSLGAGTALSSSYNSPLHF. Written as DNA, the CDR3 is TGTGCCAGCAGCCTAGGGGCCGGGACAGCCCTTTCTAGCTCCTATAATTCACCCCTCCACTTT.

This clonotype was recorded a few times. The chain is built from TRBV24-1 and TRBJ2-7, with D perhaps matching TRBD1 (6 bases). Looked up from germline, CDR1 is KGHDR and CDR2 is SFDVKD. This CDR3 region has 13 residues. Trimming cost V 11 bases and J 2 bases, with 15 bases left between them. For the CDR3, the DNA is TGTGCCAACAGGACAGAAAATACCTACGAGCAGTACTTC. It yields the protein CANRTENTYEQYF.

This clonotype was counted between two and nine times. V gene TRBV6-1 combines with J gene TRBJ2-2, with D uncertain. The CDR3 has 16 residues. Germline V gene data show CDR1 as MNHNS and CDR2 as SASEGT. Trimming left V 7 bases short and J 0 bases short, with 15 bases between. DNA of the CDR3: TGTGCCAGCAACCTCGGTTCCTTCGCGAACACCGGGGAGCTGTTTTTT. Protein sequence: CASNLGSFANTGELFF.